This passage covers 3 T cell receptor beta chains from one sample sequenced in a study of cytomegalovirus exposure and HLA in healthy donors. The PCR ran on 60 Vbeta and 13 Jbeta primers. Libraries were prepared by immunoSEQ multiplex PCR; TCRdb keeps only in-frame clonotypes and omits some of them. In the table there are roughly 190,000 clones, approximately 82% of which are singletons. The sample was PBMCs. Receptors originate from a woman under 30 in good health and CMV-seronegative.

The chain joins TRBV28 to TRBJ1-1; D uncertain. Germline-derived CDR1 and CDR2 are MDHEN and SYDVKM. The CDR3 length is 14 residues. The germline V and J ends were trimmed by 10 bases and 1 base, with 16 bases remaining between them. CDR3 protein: CATSITRANTEAFF. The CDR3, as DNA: TGTGCCACCTCCATCACACGTGCGAACACTGAAGCTTTCTTT.

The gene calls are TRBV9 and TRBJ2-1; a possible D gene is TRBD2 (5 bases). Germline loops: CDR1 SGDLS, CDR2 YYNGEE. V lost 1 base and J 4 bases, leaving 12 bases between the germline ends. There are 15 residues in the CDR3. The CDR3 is CASSVTREWYNEQFF. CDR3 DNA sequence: TGTGCCAGCAGCGTAACGAGGGAGTGGTACAATGAGCAGTTCTTC.

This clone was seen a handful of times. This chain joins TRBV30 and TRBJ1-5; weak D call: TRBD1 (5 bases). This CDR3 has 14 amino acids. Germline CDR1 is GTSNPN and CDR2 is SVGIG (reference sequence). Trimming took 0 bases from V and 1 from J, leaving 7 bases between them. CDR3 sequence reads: CAWSVGGSNQPQHF. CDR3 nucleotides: TGTGCCTGGAGTGTTGGGGGGAGCAATCAGCCCCAGCATTTT.